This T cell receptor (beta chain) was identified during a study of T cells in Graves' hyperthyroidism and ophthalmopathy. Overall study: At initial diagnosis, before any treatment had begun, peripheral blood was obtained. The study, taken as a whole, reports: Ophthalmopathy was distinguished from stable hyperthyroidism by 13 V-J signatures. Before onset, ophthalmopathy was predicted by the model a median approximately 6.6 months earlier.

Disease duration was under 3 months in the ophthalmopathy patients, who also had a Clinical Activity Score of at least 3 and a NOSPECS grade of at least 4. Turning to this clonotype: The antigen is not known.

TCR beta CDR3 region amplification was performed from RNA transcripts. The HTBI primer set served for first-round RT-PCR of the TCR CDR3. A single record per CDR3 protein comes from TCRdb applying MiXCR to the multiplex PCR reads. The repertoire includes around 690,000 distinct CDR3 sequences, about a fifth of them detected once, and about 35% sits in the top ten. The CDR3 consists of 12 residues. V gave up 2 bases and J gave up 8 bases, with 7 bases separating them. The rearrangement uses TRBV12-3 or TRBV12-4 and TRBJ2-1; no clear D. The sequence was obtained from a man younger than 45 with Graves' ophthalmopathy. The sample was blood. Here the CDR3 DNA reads TGTGCCAGCAGTTTATTGCTCCATGAGCAGTTCTTC. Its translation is CASSLLLHEQFF.